The sample holds one count of the clone carrying this T cell receptor beta chain. Its antigen is not identified. At study entry, adolescents had tuberculin skin tests and IGRA screening. These data come from a study of T cells in tuberculosis. Study details: This South African cohort compared adolescents with or without latent tuberculosis against adults with active tuberculosis.

Germline V gives CDR1 MNHEY, CDR2 SVGAGI. This CDR3 contains 13 residues. Between the trimmed V and J ends, which lost 4 bases and 1 base, there was a span of 7 bases. General study findings and limits: Active tuberculosis patients had shorter CDR3-alpha; the beta difference was nonsignificant. Active tuberculosis alpha repertoires lay closer to GMM-specific TCRs than controls'.

Data came from immunoSEQ multiplex PCR; TCRdb stores just in-frame clones and leaves some out. The profile shows tens of thousands of clones, about 90% of them singletons. This chain links TRBV6-5 with TRBJ1-1, with a weak D call TRBD1 (5 bases). The clonotype originates from a donor aged 10 to 29 with latent tuberculosis or without tuberculosis infection. Some clones in this sample may be carry-over from other donors' samples. What was sequenced was PBMCs. Here the CDR3 DNA reads TGTGCCAGCAGTTCGGGGGGGAACACTGAAGCTTTCTTT. Encoded protein: CASSSGGNTEAFF.